The 5 T cell receptor delta chains given below trace back to one sample, sequenced in a study of gamma-delta T cells after stem cell transplantation. TCRdb applied CATT to the RT-PCR reads for clone calling. The repertoire holds about 1,500 delta-chain clones, with 22% as singletons. Input material: gamma-delta T cells. Source of these receptors: a human donor. It is not recorded whose cells these are; they may come from a transplant donor.

The chain combines TRDV2 with TRDJ1, with 9 positions matching TRDD3. The CDR3 is 16 residues long. V lost 3 bases to trimming and J lost 0 bases; unmatched junction nucleotides: 7. CDR1 GEAIGNYY and CDR2 EKD come from the germline V gene. DNA of the CDR3: TGTGCCTGTGACTTACTGGGGGACCAGTACACCGATAAACTCATCTTT. It specifies CACDLLGDQYTDKLIF.

In its sample, this clone was seen a few times. V usage is TRDV1 and J usage is TRDJ1, with TRDD3 identical over 10 bases. V lost 3 bases to trimming and J lost 0 bases; unmatched junction nucleotides: 25. The CDR3 totals 23 residues. Germline V gene data show CDR1 as TSWWSYY and CDR2 as QGS. The DNA for the CDR3 is TGTGCTCTTGGGGATCCCCGTTCTTCCTCCAACTACTGGGGGATCCAGTACACCGATAAACTCATCTTT. Translating it yields CALGDPRSSSNYWGIQYTDKLIF.

Concerning this clone: The protein in TCRdb stems from a much larger clone and differs at residue 3 from this DNA's translation, likely a read error; here the protein is translated from the DNA. The chain couples TRDV2 to TRDJ1; weak D call: TRDD3 (6 bases). Germline assignment: CDR1 GEAIGNYY and CDR2 EKD. This CDR3 is built from 15 residues. The CDR3 region has the DNA TGTGCCCGTGACATTCTTACTGGGTATCCCGATAAACTCATCTTT. This translates into CARDILTGYPDKLIF.

Details on this clone: With a far larger clone one base away, a read error is the likely cause. This same CDR3 is encoded by further DNA sequences in the sample. DNA for the CDR3: TGTGCCTGCGACACCATGGGGATACATACCACAGATAACGGTAAACTCATCTTT. Its translation is CACDTMGIHTTDNGKLIF. The genes are TRDV2 and TRDJ1; 8 nucleotides match TRDD3. The germline CDR1 and CDR2 sequences are GEAIGNYY and EKD. This CDR3 region has 18 residues.

The count of this clone is one. With a far larger clone one base away, a read error is the likely cause. The J gene is TRDJ3, the V gene TRDV2, with 9 bases fitting TRDD3. The germline V gene encodes CDR1 GEAIGNYY and CDR2 EKD. This CDR3 spans 20 amino acids. The V and J ends lost 0 bases and 2 bases, in that order; junction bases with no gene match: 10. The CDR3 is CACDTAALGDSPWDTRQMFF. CDR3 DNA: TGTGCCTGTGACACCGCTGCCCTGGGGGATTCCCCCTGGGACACCCGACAGATGTTTTTC.